The 19 T cell receptor beta chains below were found in one sample sequenced in a study of blood T cell repertoires in COVID-19 (dated by TCRdb to the early 2020s). Receptor libraries were prepared by the immunoSEQ multiplex PCR assay. TCRdb took over this immuneACCESS table, retaining in-frame rearrangements with V and J assigned. Such tables are incomplete; in checked studies, under half of the missing clones stem from an unresolved V gene, and the remainder is unexplained. This sample gives 100,000 to 110,000 clones in total; 80% of them show up just once. The biggest ten clones account for approximately 30% of the sample. Sequencing input: peripheral blood. These receptors all stem from a man between 65 and 85 years old with active or convalescent COVID-19.

V and J are TRBV2 and TRBJ2-1; tentative D call: TRBD2 (6 bases). This CDR3 is 12 amino acids long. Trimming cost V 8 bases and J 6 bases, with 11 bases left between them. CDR1 is SNHLY, CDR2 FYNNEI, per germline. The CDR3 bases are TGTGCCAGCGGGGGACTCGCCAATGAGCAGTTCTTC. It translates to CASGGLANEQFF. Full variable domain (remainder filled in from reference TRBV2 and TRBJ2-1): EPEVTQTPSHQVTQMGQEVILRCVPISNHLYFYWYRQILGQKVEFLVSFYNNEISEKSEIFDDQFSVERPDGSNFTLKIRSTKLEDSAMYFCASGGLANEQFFGPGTRLTVL.

The gene calls are TRBV24-1 and TRBJ2-7; 8 nucleotides match TRBD1. Germline-derived CDR1 and CDR2 are KGHDR and SFDVKD. Trimming at V came to 5 bases and at J to 4 bases, leaving 9 bases not matched to a gene. The CDR3 has 15 amino acids. The CDR3 loop reads CATSAGQGGRYEQYF. The DNA of the CDR3 is TGTGCCACCAGTGCCGGACAGGGAGGTAGGTACGAGCAGTACTTC.

This clone showed up just a few times. The V gene is TRBV27, the J gene TRBJ1-1, with D perhaps TRBD1 (6 bases). This CDR3 is built from 13 residues. The ends were cut back, 6 bases at V and 7 bases at J, with 15 bases in the middle. Looked up from germline, CDR1 is MNHEY and CDR2 is SMNVEV (reference sequence). The CDR3: CASSLRGGIEAFF. The DNA of the CDR3 is TGTGCCAGCAGCCTTAGGGGGGGGATTGAAGCTTTCTTT.

This clone was counted a single time. This chain uses TRBV3-1 (or the pseudogene TRBV3-2) with TRBJ2-1; TRBD2 is a possible D gene (6 bases). Trimming shortened V by 5 bases and J by 0 bases, and 8 bases separated the two germline ends. Germline loops: CDR1 LGHDT, CDR2 YNNKEL (reference sequence). CDR3 length: 14 residues. CDR3 sequence: CASSVGSSYNEQFF. CDR3 nucleotides: TGTGCCAGCAGCGTCGGGAGCTCCTACAATGAGCAGTTCTTC.

The genes are TRBV27 and TRBJ2-5; D might be TRBD1 (6 bases). V was cut by 3 bases and J by 5 bases, with 40 bases left in between. The CDR3 contains 23 residues. The germline V gene encodes CDR1 MNHEY and CDR2 SMNVEV (reference sequence). The CDR3 here is CASSFSGALSHMTRDTPWETQYF. The CDR3 DNA is TGTGCCAGCAGTTTCTCCGGAGCCCTCAGCCATATGACCCGGGACACCCCCTGGGAGACCCAGTACTTC.

The genes are TRBV10-1 and TRBJ2-1; possible D gene TRBD1, 5 bases. The CDR3 is 14 amino acids. Germline V gene sequence: CDR1 WNHNN, CDR2 SYGVQD (reference sequence). V lost 3 bases, J lost 2 bases, and 8 bases lay in between. CDR3 sequence (DNA): TGCGCCAGCAGTGATCCGGACACCTACAATGAGCAGTTCTTC. Protein product: CASSDPDTYNEQFF.

This sequence joins TRBV5-4 and TRBJ2-3; TRBD1 matches at 11 bases. The V gene's germline CDR1 is SGHNT and CDR2 YYREEE (reference sequence). V lost 0 bases to trimming and J lost 6 bases; unmatched junction nucleotides: 3. The CDR3 loop spans 15 amino acids. The CDR3 spells CASSLVGQGVDTQYF. CDR3 coding DNA: TGTGCCAGCAGCTTGGTGGGACAGGGGGTCGATACGCAGTATTTT.

The chain couples TRBV11-2 to TRBJ2-5; 7 bases match TRBD2. CDR3 length: 14 amino acids. Germline trimming cut 4 bases from V and 9 bases from J; bases unmatched to any gene: 11. The germline CDR1 and CDR2 sequences are SGHAT and FQNNGV. CDR3 protein: CASSYWGNRGAQYF. DNA for the CDR3: TGTGCCAGCAGCTATTGGGGGAACCGGGGGGCCCAGTACTTC.

This chain joins TRBV4-1 and TRBJ1-6; D is uncertain. The V and J ends lost 0 bases and 8 bases respectively, with 5 bases between them. Germline V gene data show CDR1 as MGHRA and CDR2 as YSYEKL. CDR3 length: 13 residues. For the CDR3, the DNA is TGCGCCAGCAGCCAAGATGAGGATTCACCCCTCCACTTT. Translation: CASSQDEDSPLHF.

The chain links TRBV4-2 to TRBJ2-1; possible D gene TRBD2, 5 bases. The CDR3 is made up of 18 amino acids. CDR1 and CDR2 from the germline V gene are LGHNA and YNFKEQ. The V gene lost 0 bases and the J gene lost 0 bases, with 15 bases spanning the gap. CDR3 sequence reads: CASSQDWGASPSYNEQFF. CDR3 in DNA: TGTGCCAGCAGCCAAGATTGGGGAGCGTCCCCCTCCTACAATGAGCAGTTCTTC.

The V call is TRBV9, the J call TRBJ1-3; possibly TRBD1 for D (5 bases). V lost 1 base to trimming and J lost 1 base, with 12 bases between them. This CDR3 comprises 16 residues. The germline V gene encodes CDR1 SGDLS and CDR2 YYNGEE. Here the CDR3 DNA reads TGTGCCAGCAGCGTAAATCCAGGGCCTTCTGGAAACACCATATATTTT. Amino acids: CASSVNPGPSGNTIYF.

This clone appeared once. The chain is built from TRBV24-1 and TRBJ2-2; the match to TRBD2 covers 14 bases. Germline V gives CDR1 KGHDR, CDR2 SFDVKD. V trimming: 2 bases; J trimming: 0 bases; junction bases outside the gene matches: 7. The length of the CDR3 is 20 residues. The CDR3 is CATSDSLGLAGAANTGELFF. Written as DNA, the CDR3 is TGTGCCACCAGTGATTCACTGGGACTAGCGGGGGCCGCGAACACCGGGGAGCTGTTTTTT.

The chain uses TRBV9 and TRBJ2-2; D gene unclear. V dropped 0 bases and J dropped 3 bases, with 3 bases sitting between them. This CDR3 spans 13 amino acids. CDR1 SGDLS and CDR2 YYNGEE come from the germline V gene. CDR3: CASSVAYTGELFF. As DNA, the CDR3 is TGTGCCAGCAGCGTAGCGTACACCGGGGAGCTGTTTTTT.

The J gene is TRBJ1-1, the V gene TRBV7-8; possible D gene TRBD1, 6 bases. The CDR3 contains 15 residues. With 2 bases removed from V and 4 bases from J, the gap between germline ends came to 14 bases. CDR1 and CDR2 (germline): SGHVS, FQNEAQ. For the CDR3, the DNA is TGTGCCAGCAGCTTAAGGTCTCAGGGGCCCACTGAAGCTTTCTTT. Encoded protein: CASSLRSQGPTEAFF.

This sequence joins TRBV10-3 and TRBJ1-1; D is ambiguous. Germline CDR1 ENHRY, CDR2 SYGVKD. CDR3 length: 13 residues. Trimming took 2 bases from V and 7 from J, leaving 11 bases between them. The CDR3 coding sequence is TGTGCCATCAGTGAGGTCCTTGGCAGTGAAGCTTTCTTT. This translates into CAISEVLGSEAFF.

This clone was recorded only once. The V and J genes are TRBV19 and TRBJ2-2; 10 bases fit TRBD2. Trimming cost V 0 bases and J 7 bases; bases outside gene matches: 5. The germline CDR1 and CDR2 sequences are LNHDA and SQIVND (reference sequence). The CDR3 is 16 amino acids. The CDR3 spells CASSIDLAGVVGELFF. The CDR3 DNA sequence: TGTGCCAGTAGTATAGACCTAGCGGGAGTTGTCGGGGAGCTGTTTTTT.

J is TRBJ1-3 and V is TRBV23-1, with no clear D. TRBV23-1 is recorded as an ORF, its role being uncertain. The CDR3 is made up of 18 amino acids. The V gene lost 0 bases and the J gene lost 3 bases, with 18 bases spanning the gap. DNA of the CDR3: TGCGCCAGCAGTCAATCGTGGCCGACGGGATGGCGTGGAAACACCATATATTTT. This sequence encodes CASSQSWPTGWRGNTIYF.

The chain combines TRBV6-5 with TRBJ2-2; no firm D call. The CDR3 is made up of 12 amino acids. Germline CDR1 and CDR2: MNHEY and SVGAGI. The germline V and J ends were trimmed by 7 bases and 9 bases, with 12 bases remaining between them. This chain's CDR3 is CASTNRAWELFF. In DNA form, the CDR3 reads TGTGCCAGCACGAACAGAGCCTGGGAGCTGTTTTTT.

The CDR3, as DNA: TGTGCCAGCAGCTTGAGACCTAGCGGGGGGGCCGGTACCGGGGAGCTGTTTTTT. This encodes CASSLRPSGGAGTGELFF. This chain joins TRBV5-4 and TRBJ2-2; TRBD2 matches at 12 bases. The CDR3 has 18 residues. CDR1 is SGHNT, CDR2 YYREEE, per germline (reference sequence). V lost 1 base, J lost 5 bases, and 9 bases stayed unmatched.